This TCR beta chain was recorded in a study of shared clonotypes between healthy human individuals. Donors comprised healthy HIV-negative adults lacking recent acute infections or vaccinations. The CDR3 consists of 14 residues. The germline CDR1 and CDR2 sequences are SGDLS and YYNGEE. The germline V and J ends were trimmed by 1 base and 6 bases, with 12 bases remaining between them. Assay runs were performed at deep level. The authors' processing: Junction-only sequences without quality scores were provided by ImmunoSEQ, so filtering was different. The assay was immunoSEQ multiplex PCR, and TCRdb's table has in-frame clones only and misses some. Clone size and the V and J calls come from that table; the DNA yielded D and trimming. Among some 490,000 clones listed, approximately 80% were seen once.

The TCR sequence derives from a woman aged 35 to 49 in good health. Some clones in this sample may be carry-over from other donors' samples. The specimen was PBMCs. V and J are TRBV9 and TRBJ2-3; the D call may be TRBD1 or TRBD2 (5 bases each). The CDR3 nucleotides read TGTGCCAGCAGCGTAATTGGGGGATCGGATACGCAGTATTTT. This gives the protein CASSVIGGSDTQYF.